These T cell receptor beta chains were read from a single sample in a study of molecular identifiers for immune sequencing clone quantification. TCRdb ran MiXCR on the PCR reads and lists one entry per CDR3 protein. The top ten hold approximately 0.8% of the sample, which has about 320,000 distinct CDR3 sequences, about 22% seen once. Sequencing was carried out using naive CD8+ T cells from blood, with Jurkat cell RNA spiked in. All receptors come from a human donor in good health. Some libraries in this study had Jurkat cell RNA spiked in. The CDR3 runs from the conserved cysteine through the conserved F or W. The D gene is left open where the match is weak. Rows may omit the clone size; those that give it use once, few, many or a size class.

D | J | size | V | length | CDR3 | DNA
. | TRBJ1-2 | many | TRBV29-1 | 12 | CSTPKSGGGYTF | TGCAGCACCCCCAAGTCCGGAGGGGGCTACACCTTC
. | TRBJ2-7 | many | TRBV5-4 | 13 | CASSSEVGYEQYF | TGTGCCAGCAGCTCGGAGGTGGGTTACGAGCAGTACTTC
. | TRBJ1-1 | few | TRBV27 | 15 | CASSLSSGGPTEAFF | TGTGCCAGCAGTTTATCATCTGGGGGGCCCACTGAAGCTTTCTTT
. | TRBJ2-7 | . | TRBV20-1 | 14 | CSAIPPGSAIEQYF | TGCAGTGCTATTCCCCCCGGGTCAGCCATAGAGCAGTACTTC
. | TRBJ1-1 | few | TRBV11-3 | 14 | CASSLRSGNTEAFF | TGTGCCAGCAGCTTACGGTCAGGAAACACTGAAGCTTTCTTT
TRBD2 | TRBJ2-3 | . | TRBV4-3 | 18 | CASSQDLLAGGVLDTQYF | TGCGCCAGCAGCCAAGATTTACTAGCGGGGGGAGTATTAGATACGCAGTATTTT
TRBD1 | TRBJ2-7 | few | TRBV6-5 | 13 | CASSYGDRVEQYF | TGTGCCAGCAGTTACGGGGACAGGGTCGAGCAGTACTTC
TRBD2 | TRBJ2-2 | many | TRBV7-7 | 16 | CASSSSLAGGTGELFF | TGTGCTAGCAGCTCGAGTTTAGCGGGAGGCACCGGGGAGCTGTTTTTT
. | TRBJ2-5 | many | TRBV27 | 14 | CASSRRGLQETQYF | TGTGCCAGCAGTCGCAGGGGCCTCCAAGAGACCCAGTACTTC
TRBD1 | TRBJ1-1 | many | TRBV29-1 | 15 | CSVEPGGRSNTEAFF | TGCAGCGTTGAACCAGGGGGGCGGTCGAACACTGAAGCTTTCTTT
. | TRBJ1-1 | many | TRBV7-2 | 14 | CASSLDRQNTEAFF | TGTGCCAGCAGCTTAGACCGGCAGAACACTGAAGCTTTCTTT